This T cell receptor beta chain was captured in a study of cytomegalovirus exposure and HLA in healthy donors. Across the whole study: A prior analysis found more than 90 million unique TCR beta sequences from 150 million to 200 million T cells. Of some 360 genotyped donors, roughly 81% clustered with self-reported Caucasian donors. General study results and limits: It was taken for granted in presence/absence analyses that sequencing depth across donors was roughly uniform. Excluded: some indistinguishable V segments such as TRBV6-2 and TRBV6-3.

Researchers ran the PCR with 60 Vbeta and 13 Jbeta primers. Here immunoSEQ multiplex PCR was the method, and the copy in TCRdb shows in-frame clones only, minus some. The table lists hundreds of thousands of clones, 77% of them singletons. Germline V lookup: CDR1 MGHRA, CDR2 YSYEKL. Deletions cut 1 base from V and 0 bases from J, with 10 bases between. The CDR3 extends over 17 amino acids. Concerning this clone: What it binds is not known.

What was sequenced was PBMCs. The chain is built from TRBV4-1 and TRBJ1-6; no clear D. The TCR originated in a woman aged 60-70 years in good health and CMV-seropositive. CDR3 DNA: TGCGCCAGCAGCCAAGTGATACCGAGCTCCTATAATTCACCCCTCCACTTT. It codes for CASSQVIPSSYNSPLHF.